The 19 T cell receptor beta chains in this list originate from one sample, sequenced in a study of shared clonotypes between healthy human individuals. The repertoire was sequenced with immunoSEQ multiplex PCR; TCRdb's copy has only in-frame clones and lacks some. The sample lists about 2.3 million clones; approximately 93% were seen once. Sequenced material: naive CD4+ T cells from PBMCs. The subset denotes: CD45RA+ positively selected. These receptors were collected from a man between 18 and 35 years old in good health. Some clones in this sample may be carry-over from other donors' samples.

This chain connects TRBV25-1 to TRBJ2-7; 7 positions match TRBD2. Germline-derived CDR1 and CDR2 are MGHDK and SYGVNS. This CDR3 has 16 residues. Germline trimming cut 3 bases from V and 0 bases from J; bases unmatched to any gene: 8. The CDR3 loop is CASSDSSGRSSYEQYF. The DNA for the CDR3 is TGTGCCAGCAGTGATTCTAGCGGAAGGAGCTCCTACGAGCAGTACTTC.

In DNA, the CDR3 is TGTGCCAGCTCACCATCTAACGGGAACACTGAAGCTTTCTTT. Translated: CASSPSNGNTEAFF. The V call is TRBV18, the J call TRBJ1-1; unclear D gene. The CDR3 totals 14 residues. The V gene lost 2 bases and the J gene lost 1 base, with 8 bases spanning the gap. The germline V gene has CDR1 KGHSH and CDR2 LQKENI.

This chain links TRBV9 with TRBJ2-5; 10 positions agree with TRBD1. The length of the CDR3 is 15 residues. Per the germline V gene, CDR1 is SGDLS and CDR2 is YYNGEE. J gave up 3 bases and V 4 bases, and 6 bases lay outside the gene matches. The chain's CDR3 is CASSLMGTGEETQYF. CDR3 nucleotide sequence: TGTGCCAGCAGCCTGATGGGGACAGGGGAAGAGACCCAGTACTTC. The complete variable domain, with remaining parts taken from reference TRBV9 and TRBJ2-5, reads DSGVTQTPKHLITATGQRVTLRCSPRSGDLSVYWYQQSLDQGLQFLIQYYNGEERAKGNILERFSAQQFPDLHSELNLSSLELGDSALYFCASSLMGTGEETQYFGPGTRLLVL.

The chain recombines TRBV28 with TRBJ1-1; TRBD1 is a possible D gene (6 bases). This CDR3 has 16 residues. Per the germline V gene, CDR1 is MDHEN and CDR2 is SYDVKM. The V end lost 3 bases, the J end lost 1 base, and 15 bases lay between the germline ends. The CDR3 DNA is TGTGCCAGCAGTTTTAAGGGGGTACAGAGGAACACTGAAGCTTTCTTT. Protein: CASSFKGVQRNTEAFF. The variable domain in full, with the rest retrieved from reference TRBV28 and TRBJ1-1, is DVKVTQSSRYLVKRTGEKVFLECVQDMDHENMFWYRQDPGLGLRLIYFSYDVKMKEKGDIPEGYSVSREKKERFSLILESASTNQTSMYLCASSFKGVQRNTEAFFGQGTRLTVV.

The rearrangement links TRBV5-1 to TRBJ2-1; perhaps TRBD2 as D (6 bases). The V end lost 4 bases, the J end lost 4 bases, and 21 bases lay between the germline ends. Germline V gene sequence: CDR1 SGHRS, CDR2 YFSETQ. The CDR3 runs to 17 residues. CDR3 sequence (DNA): TGCGCCAGCAGCCTGGGAATTCTAGCGTTCATGTACAATGAGCAGTTCTTC. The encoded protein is CASSLGILAFMYNEQFF.

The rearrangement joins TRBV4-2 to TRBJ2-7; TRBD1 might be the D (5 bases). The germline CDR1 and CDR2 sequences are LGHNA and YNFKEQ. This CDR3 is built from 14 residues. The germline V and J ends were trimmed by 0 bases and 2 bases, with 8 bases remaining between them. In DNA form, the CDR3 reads TGTGCCAGCAGCCAAGATAGGGGTCCCTACGAGCAGTACTTC. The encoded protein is CASSQDRGPYEQYF.

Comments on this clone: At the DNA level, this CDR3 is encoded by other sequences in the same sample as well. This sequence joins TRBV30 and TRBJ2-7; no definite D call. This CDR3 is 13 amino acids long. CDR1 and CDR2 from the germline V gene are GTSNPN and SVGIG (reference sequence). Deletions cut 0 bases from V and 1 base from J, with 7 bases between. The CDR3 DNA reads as TGTGCCTGGAGTGTCTCTAGTTCCTACGAGCAGTACTTC. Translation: CAWSVSSSYEQYF.

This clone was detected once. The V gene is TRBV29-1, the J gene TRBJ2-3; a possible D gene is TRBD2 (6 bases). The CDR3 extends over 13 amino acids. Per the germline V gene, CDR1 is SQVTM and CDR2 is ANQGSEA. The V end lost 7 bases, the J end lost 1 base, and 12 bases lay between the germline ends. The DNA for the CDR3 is TGCAGCGGGAGGGACGGGGGCACAGATACGCAGTATTTT. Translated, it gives CSGRDGGTDTQYF.

The CDR3 spells CASRDRGRWGNEKLFF. In nucleotides, the CDR3 is TGTGCCAGCAGGGACAGGGGGCGGTGGGGTAATGAAAAACTGTTTTTT. V and J are TRBV6-6 and TRBJ1-4; 11 nucleotides agree with TRBD1. Trimming removed 6 bases from V and 4 bases from J; junction bases left unmatched: 7. The V gene's germline CDR1 is MNHNY and CDR2 SVGAGI (reference sequence). The CDR3 sequence is 16 residues long.

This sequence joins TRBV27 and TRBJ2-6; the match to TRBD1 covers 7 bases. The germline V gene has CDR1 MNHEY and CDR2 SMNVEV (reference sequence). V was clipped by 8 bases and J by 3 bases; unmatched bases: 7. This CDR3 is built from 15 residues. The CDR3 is CASSLTGVGANVLTF. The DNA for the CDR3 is TGTGCCAGCTCACTTACAGGGGTTGGGGCCAACGTCCTGACTTTC. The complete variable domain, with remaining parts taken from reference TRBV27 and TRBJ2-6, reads EAQVTQNPRYLITVTGKKLTVTCSQNMNHEYMSWYRQDPGLGLRQIYYSMNVEVTDKGDVPEGYKVSRKEKRNFPLILESPSPNQTSLYFCASSLTGVGANVLTFGAGSRLTVL.

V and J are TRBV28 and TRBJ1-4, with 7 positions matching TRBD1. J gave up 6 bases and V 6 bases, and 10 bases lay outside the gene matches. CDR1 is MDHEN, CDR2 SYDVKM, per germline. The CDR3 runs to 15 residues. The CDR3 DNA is TGTGCCAGCAGAGGGTCAAGGGGGCGAGATGAAAAACTGTTTTTT. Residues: CASRGSRGRDEKLFF.

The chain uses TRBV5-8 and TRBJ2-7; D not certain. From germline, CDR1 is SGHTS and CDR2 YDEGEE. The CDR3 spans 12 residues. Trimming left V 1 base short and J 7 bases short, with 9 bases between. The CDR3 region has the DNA TGTGCCAGCAGCTTGTCATTTGTAGAGCAGTACTTC. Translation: CASSLSFVEQYF. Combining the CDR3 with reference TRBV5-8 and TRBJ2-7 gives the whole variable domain EAGVTQSPTHLIKTRGQQATLRCSPISGHTSVYWYQQALGLGLQFLLWYDEGEERNRGNFPPRFSGRQFPNYSSELNVNALELEDSALYLCASSLSFVEQYFGPGTRLTVT.

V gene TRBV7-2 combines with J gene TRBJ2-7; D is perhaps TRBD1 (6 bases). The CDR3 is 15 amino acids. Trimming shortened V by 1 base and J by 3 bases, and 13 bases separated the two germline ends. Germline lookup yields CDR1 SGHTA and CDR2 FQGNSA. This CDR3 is CASSLGATGYYEQYF. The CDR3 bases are TGTGCCAGCAGCTTAGGGGCAACAGGGTACTACGAGCAGTACTTC.

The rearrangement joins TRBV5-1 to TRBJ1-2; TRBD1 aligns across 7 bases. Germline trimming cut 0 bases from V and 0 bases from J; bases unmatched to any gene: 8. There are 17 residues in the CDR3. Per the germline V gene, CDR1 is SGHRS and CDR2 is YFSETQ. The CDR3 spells CASSLGRAQGANYGYTF. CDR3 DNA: TGCGCCAGCAGCTTGGGCCGGGCCCAGGGGGCTAACTATGGCTACACCTTC.

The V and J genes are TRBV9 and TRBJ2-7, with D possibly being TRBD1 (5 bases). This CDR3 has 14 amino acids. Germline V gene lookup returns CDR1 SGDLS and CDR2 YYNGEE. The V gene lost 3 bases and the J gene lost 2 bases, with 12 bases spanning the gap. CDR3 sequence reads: CASSALQEPYEQYF. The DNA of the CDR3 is TGTGCCAGCAGCGCCCTACAGGAACCCTACGAGCAGTACTTC.

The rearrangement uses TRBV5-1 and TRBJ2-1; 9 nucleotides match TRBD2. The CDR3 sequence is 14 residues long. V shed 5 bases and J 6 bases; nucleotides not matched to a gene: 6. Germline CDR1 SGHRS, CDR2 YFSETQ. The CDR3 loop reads CASRLLAGLNEQFF. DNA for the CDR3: TGCGCCAGCAGGCTCCTAGCGGGACTCAATGAGCAGTTCTTC.

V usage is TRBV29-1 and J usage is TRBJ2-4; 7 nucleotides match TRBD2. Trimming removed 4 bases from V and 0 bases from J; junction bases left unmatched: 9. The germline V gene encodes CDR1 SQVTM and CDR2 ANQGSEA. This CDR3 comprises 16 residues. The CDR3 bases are TGCAGCGTTGTCCCTAGCGGAGCCCTAGCCAAAAACATTCAGTACTTC. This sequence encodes CSVVPSGALAKNIQYF.

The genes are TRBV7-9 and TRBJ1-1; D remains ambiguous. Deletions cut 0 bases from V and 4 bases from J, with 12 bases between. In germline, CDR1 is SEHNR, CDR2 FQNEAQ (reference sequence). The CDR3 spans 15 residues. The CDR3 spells CASSLAQLLSTEAFF. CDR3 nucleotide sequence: TGTGCCAGCAGCTTAGCGCAGTTACTAAGCACTGAAGCTTTCTTT.

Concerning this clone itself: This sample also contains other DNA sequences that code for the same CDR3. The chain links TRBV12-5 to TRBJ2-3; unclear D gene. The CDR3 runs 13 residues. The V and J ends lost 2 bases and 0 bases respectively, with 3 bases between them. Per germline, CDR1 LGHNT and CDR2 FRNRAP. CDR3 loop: CASGLSSTDTQYF. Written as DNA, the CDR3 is TGTGCTAGTGGTTTGTCTAGCACAGATACGCAGTATTTT. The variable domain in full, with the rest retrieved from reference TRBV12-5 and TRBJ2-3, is DARVTQTPRHKVTEMGQEVTMRCQPILGHNTVFWYRQTMMQGLELLAYFRNRAPLDDSGMPKDRFSAEMPDATLATLKIQPSEPRDSAVYFCASGLSSTDTQYFGPGTRLTVL.